What follows describes a single T cell receptor (beta chain). Authors' methods: Cell counts per sample came from amplifying reference gene primers. Method: immunoSEQ multiplex PCR; TCRdb's copy keeps in-frame clones and lacks some. The V and J calls and clone size were taken over from that table, and D and trimming were inferred from the DNA. The sample has some 400,000 clones; nearly 90% are singletons. This specimen comes from a study of blood T cell repertoires in COVID-19. Study overall: From the United States, Italy and Spain came samples of acute and convalescent COVID-19.

V shed 4 bases, J shed 3 bases, and the junction held 6 bases outside the gene matches. This CDR3 comprises 15 residues. Germline CDR1 is SGHAT and CDR2 is FQNNGV. Source material: peripheral blood. The receptor comes from a man aged 18 to 30 with active or convalescent COVID-19. This chain uses TRBV11-2 with TRBJ2-3; TRBD2 agrees at 8 bases. CDR3 in DNA: TGTGCCAGCAGCTCGGTAGCGGGATTGACAGATACGCAGTATTTT. Its protein product is CASSSVAGLTDTQYF. Full variable domain (missing parts from reference TRBV11-2 and TRBJ2-3): EAGVAQSPRYKIIEKRQSVAFWCNPISGHATLYWYQQILGQGPKLLIQFQNNGVVDDSQLPKDRFSAERLKGVDSTLKIQPAKLEDSAVYLCASSSVAGLTDTQYFGPGTRLTVL.